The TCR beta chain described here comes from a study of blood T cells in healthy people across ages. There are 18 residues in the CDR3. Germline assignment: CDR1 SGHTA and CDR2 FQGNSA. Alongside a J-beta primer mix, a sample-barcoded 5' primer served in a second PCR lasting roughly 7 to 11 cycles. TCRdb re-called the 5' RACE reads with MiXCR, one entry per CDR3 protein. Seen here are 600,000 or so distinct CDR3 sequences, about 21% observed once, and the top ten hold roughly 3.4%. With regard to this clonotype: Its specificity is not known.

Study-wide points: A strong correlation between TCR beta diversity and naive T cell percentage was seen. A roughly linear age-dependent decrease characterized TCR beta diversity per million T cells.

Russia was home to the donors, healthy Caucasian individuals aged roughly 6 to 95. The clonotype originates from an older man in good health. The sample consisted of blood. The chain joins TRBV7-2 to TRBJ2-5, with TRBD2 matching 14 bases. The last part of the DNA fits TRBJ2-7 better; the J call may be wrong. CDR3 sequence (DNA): TGTGCCAGCAGCCTGATGCAGGGGACTAGCGGGAGAACCTACGAGCAGTACTTC. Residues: CASSLMQGTSGRTYEQYF.